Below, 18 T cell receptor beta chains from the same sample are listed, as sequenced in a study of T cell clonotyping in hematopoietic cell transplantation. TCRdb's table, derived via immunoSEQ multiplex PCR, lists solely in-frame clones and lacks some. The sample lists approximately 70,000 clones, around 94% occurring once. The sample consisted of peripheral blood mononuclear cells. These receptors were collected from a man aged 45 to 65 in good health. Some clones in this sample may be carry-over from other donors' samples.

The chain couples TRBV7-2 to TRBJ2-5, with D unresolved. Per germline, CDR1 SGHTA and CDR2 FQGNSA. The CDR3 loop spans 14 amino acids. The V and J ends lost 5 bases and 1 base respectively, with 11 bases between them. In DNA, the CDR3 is TGTGCCAGCAGCCTGGTCGGTGCCCAAGAGACCCAGTACTTC. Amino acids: CASSLVGAQETQYF.

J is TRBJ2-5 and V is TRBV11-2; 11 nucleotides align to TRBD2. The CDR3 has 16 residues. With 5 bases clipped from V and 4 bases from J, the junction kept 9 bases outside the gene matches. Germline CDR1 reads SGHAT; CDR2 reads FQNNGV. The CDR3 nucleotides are TGTGCCAGCAGCGGCCGCGCGCTAGCGGGAGGAGAGACCCAGTACTTC. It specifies CASSGRALAGGETQYF. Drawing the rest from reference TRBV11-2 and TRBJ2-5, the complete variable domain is EAGVAQSPRYKIIEKRQSVAFWCNPISGHATLYWYQQILGQGPKLLIQFQNNGVVDDSQLPKDRFSAERLKGVDSTLKIQPAKLEDSAVYLCASSGRALAGGETQYFGPGTRLLVL.

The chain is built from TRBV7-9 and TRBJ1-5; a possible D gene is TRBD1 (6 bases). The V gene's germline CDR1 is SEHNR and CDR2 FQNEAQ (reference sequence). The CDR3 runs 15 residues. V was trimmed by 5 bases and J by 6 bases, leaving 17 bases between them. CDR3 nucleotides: TGTGCCAGCAGCCCTAGCGGACAGATGACTCAGCCCCAGCATTTT. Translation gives CASSPSGQMTQPQHF.

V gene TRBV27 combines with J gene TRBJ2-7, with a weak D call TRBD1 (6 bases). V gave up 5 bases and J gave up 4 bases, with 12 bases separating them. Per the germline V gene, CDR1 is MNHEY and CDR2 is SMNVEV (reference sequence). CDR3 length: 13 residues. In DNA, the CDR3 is TGTGCCAGCAGTCTAGCCCAGGGGTACGAGCAGTACTTC. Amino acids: CASSLAQGYEQYF.

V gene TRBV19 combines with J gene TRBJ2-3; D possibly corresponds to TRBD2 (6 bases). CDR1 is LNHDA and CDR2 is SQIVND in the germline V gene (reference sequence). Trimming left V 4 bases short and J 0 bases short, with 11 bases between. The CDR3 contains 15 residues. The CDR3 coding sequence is TGTGCCAGTAGTAAGCCCAGCGGGAGCACAGATACGCAGTATTTT. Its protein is CASSKPSGSTDTQYF.

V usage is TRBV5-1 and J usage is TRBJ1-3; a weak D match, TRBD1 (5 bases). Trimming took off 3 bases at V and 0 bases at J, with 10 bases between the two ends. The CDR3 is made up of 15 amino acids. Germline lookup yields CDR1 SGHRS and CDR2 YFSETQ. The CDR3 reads CASSSDSFSGNTIYF. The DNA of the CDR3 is TGCGCCAGCAGCTCCGACAGCTTCTCTGGAAACACCATATATTTT. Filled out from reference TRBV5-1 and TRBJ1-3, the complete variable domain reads KAGVTQTPRYLIKTRGQQVTLSCSPISGHRSVSWYQQTPGQGLQFLFEYFSETQRNKGNFPGRFSGRQFSNSRSEMNVSTLELGDSALYLCASSSDSFSGNTIYFGEGSWLTVV.

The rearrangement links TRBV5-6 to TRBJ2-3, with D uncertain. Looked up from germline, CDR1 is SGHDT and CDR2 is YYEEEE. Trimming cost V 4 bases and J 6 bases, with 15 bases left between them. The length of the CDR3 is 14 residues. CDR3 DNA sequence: TGTGCCAGCAGCACCGTAGGTACTCCGGATACGCAGTATTTT. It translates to CASSTVGTPDTQYF.

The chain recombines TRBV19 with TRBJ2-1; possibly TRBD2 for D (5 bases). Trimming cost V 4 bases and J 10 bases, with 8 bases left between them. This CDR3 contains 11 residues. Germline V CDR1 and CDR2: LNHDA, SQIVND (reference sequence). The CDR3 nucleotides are TGTGCCAGTAGTACTACGGGAGAGCAGTTCTTC. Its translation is CASSTTGEQFF.

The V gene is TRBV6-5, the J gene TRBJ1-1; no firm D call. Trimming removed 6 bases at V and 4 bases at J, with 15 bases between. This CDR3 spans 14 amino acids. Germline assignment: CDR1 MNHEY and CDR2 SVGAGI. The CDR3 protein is CASSDWMGTTEAFF. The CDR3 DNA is TGTGCCAGCAGCGACTGGATGGGCACCACTGAAGCTTTCTTT.

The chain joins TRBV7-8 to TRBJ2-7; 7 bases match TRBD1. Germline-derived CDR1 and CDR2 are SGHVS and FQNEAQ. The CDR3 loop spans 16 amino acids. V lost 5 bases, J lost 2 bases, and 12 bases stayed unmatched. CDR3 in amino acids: CASSPLSGTAAYEQYF. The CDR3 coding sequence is TGTGCCAGCAGCCCACTGTCCGGGACAGCGGCCTACGAGCAGTACTTC.

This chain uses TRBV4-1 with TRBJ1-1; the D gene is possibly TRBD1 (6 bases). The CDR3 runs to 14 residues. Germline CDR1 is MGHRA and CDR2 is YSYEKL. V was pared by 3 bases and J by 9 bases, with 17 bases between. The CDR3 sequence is CASSQIRDMGKAFF. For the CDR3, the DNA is TGCGCCAGCAGCCAGATCCGGGACATGGGAAAAGCTTTCTTT.

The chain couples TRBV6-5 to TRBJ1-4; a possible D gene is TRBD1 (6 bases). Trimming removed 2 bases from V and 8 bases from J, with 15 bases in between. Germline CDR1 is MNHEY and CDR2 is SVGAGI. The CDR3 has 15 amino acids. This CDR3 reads CASSYEGGGREKLFF. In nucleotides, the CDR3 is TGTGCCAGCAGTTACGAAGGGGGAGGAAGGGAAAAACTGTTTTTT.

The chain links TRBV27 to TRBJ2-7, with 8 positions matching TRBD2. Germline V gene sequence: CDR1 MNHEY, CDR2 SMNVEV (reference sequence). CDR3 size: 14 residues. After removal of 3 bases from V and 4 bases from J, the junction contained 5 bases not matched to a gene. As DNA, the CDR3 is TGTGCCAGCAGTTTGGCGGGAGGAGGGTACGAGCAGTACTTC. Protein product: CASSLAGGGYEQYF.

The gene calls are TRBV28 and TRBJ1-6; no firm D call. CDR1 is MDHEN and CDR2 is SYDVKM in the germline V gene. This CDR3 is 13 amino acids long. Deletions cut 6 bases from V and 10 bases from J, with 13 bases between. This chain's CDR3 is CASRPNLQSPLHF. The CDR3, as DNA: TGTGCCAGCAGACCCAACTTACAATCACCCCTCCACTTT.

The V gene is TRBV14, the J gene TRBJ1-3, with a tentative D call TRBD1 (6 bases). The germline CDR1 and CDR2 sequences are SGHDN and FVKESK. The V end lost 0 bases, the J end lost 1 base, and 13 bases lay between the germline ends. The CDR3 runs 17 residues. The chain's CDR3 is CASSQDGFTGSGNTIYF. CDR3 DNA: TGTGCCAGCAGCCAAGACGGATTTACAGGGTCTGGAAACACCATATATTTT.

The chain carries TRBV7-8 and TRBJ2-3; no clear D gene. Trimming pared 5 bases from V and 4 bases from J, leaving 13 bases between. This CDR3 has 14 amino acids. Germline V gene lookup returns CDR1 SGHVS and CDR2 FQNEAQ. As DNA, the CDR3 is TGTGCCAGCAGCCCCGGACCGTCCGCAGATACGCAGTATTTT. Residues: CASSPGPSADTQYF.

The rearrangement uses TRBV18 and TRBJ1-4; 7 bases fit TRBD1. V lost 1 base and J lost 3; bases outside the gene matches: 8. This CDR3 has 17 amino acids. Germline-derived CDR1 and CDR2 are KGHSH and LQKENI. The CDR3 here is CASSPRPVGQSNEKLFF. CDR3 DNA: TGTGCCAGCTCACCACGGCCGGTGGGACAGTCTAATGAAAAACTGTTTTTT. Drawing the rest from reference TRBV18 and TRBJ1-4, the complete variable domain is NAGVMQNPRHLVRRRGQEARLRCSPMKGHSHVYWYRQLPEEGLKFMVYLQKENIIDESGMPKERFSAEFPKEGPSILRIQQVVRGDSAAYFCASSPRPVGQSNEKLFFGSGTQLSVL.

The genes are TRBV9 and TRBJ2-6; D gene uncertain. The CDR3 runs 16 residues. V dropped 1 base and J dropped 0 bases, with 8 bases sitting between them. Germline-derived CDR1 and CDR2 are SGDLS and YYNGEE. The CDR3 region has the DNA TGTGCCAGCAGCGTATTCGAGATCTCTGGGGCCAACGTCCTGACTTTC. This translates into CASSVFEISGANVLTF.